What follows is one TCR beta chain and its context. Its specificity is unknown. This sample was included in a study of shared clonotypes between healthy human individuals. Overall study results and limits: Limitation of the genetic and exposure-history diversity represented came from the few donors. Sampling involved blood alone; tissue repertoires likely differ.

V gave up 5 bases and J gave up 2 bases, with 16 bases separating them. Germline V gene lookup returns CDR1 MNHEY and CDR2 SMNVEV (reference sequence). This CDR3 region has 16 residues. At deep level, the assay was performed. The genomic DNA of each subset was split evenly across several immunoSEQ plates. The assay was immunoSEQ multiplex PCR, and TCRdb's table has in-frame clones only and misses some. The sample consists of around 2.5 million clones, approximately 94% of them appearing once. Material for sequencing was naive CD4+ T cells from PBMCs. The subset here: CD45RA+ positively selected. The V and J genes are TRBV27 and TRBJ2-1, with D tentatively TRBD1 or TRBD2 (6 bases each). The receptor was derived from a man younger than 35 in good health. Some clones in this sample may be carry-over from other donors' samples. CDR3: CASSLIGGITYNEQFF. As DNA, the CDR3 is TGTGCCAGCAGTCTTATAGGGGGGATCACCTACAATGAGCAGTTCTTC.